These 14 T cell receptor beta chains share one sample of origin, sequenced in a study of CD8 T cells in ankylosing spondylitis. TCRdb recomputed calls from the 5' RACE reads with MiXCR, one row per CDR3 protein. The data hold 210,000 or so distinct CDR3 sequences, with roughly 24% observed a single time. The sequenced material came from blood, either unsorted or a sorted T cell fraction (not recorded which). All receptors derive from a male donor with ankylosing spondylitis or in good health (not recorded which).

There are many counts of this clonotype. V and J are TRBV4-1 and TRBJ1-5; D might be TRBD1 (6 bases). Germline V CDR1 and CDR2: MGHRA, YSYEKL. This CDR3 is 15 amino acids long. Trimming took 4 bases from V and 3 from J, leaving 13 bases between them. The CDR3 nucleotides are TGCGCCAGCAGCCCCTCGGACAGTCTCAATCAGCCCCAGCATTTT. Its translation: CASSPSDSLNQPQHF.

This clonotype has a count of ten or more. The CDR3: CASSSGSYNEQFF. CDR3 DNA sequence: TGTGCCAGCAGCTCGGGCTCCTACAATGAGCAGTTCTTC. The chain has TRBV7-3 and TRBJ2-1, with D unresolved. The CDR3 runs to 13 residues. The germline V gene has CDR1 SGHTA and CDR2 FQGTGA. Trimming stripped 4 bases from V and 0 bases from J, with 4 bases between. Filled out from reference TRBV7-3 and TRBJ2-1, the complete variable domain reads GAGVSQTPSNKVTEKGKYVELRCDPISGHTALYWYRQSLGQGPEFLIYFQGTGAADDSGLPNDRFFAVRPEGSVSTLKIQRTERGDSAVYLCASSSGSYNEQFFGPGTRLTVL.

This clonotype was seen ten or more times. J is TRBJ2-6 and V is TRBV27; perhaps D is TRBD1 or TRBD2 (5 bases each). Germline V lookup: CDR1 MNHEY, CDR2 SMNVEV (reference sequence). With 5 bases removed from V and 2 bases from J, the gap between germline ends came to 7 bases. The CDR3 runs to 14 residues. DNA of the CDR3: TGTGCCAGCAGTGGGGGAACTGGGGCCAACGTCCTGACTTTC. Its translation is CASSGGTGANVLTF.

The chain combines TRBV7-9 with TRBJ2-1; the D is unclear. Trimming removed 2 bases from V and 15 bases from J, with 11 bases in between. The CDR3 consists of 11 residues. Germline V lookup: CDR1 SEHNR, CDR2 FQNEAQ (reference sequence). In nucleotides, the CDR3 is TGTGCCAGCAGCTTATGGGATAGGTGGTTCTTC. Amino acid sequence: CASSLWDRWFF. Looking up the rest from reference TRBV7-9 and TRBJ2-1 gives the full variable domain: DTGVSQNPRHKITKRGQNVTFRCDPISEHNRLYWYRQTLGQGPEFLTYFQNEAQLEKSRLLSDRFSAERPKGSFSTLEIQRTEQGDSAMYLCASSLWDRWFFGPGTRLTVL.

V usage is TRBV5-4 and J usage is TRBJ2-7; 7 bases map to TRBD2. Germline trimming cut 1 base from V and 6 bases from J; bases unmatched to any gene: 7. From germline, CDR1 is SGHNT and CDR2 YYREEE (reference sequence). The CDR3 totals 14 residues. The CDR3 DNA follows: TGTGCCAGCAGCTTGTTTGCGGGAGTTCGCGAGCAGTACTTC. Residues: CASSLFAGVREQYF.

This clonotype has a count of ten or more. The germline gene is not matched at one end of the junction; a read error may be the cause. This chain connects TRBV5-1 to TRBJ1-3; D gene unclear. The germline V gene has CDR1 SGHRS and CDR2 YFSETQ. The length of the CDR3 is 15 residues. The CDR3 here is CASSSDASSGNTIYF. The DNA for the CDR3 is TGTGCCAGCAGCTCCGACGCGAGCTCTGGAAACACCATATATTTT.

For this clonotype: A clone one base away is much larger, so this may be a read error. This chain uses TRBV2 with TRBJ1-2; unclear D gene. Germline V gives CDR1 SNHLY, CDR2 FYNNEI. The CDR3 loop spans 15 amino acids. The CDR3 nucleotides are TGTGCCAGCAGTGAATCTTTTAAGGGAGCATTAGGCTGCACCTTC. Translating gives CASSESFKGALGCTF.

The rearrangement joins TRBV4-2 to TRBJ2-1, with D tentatively TRBD2 (6 bases). V was trimmed by 2 bases and J by 3 bases, leaving 14 bases between them. The germline CDR1 and CDR2 sequences are LGHNA and YNFKEQ. The CDR3 spans 16 residues. CDR3 nucleotide sequence: TGTGCCAGCAGCCAATCCGGGACTTCCTACTACAATGAGCAGTTCTTC. This gives the protein CASSQSGTSYYNEQFF.

This clonotype was found a few times. With a much larger clone just one base away, this may be a read error. The V call is TRBV10-3, the J call TRBJ1-5; 7 nucleotides line up with TRBD1. The CDR3 extends over 13 amino acids. Germline assignment: CDR1 ENHRY and CDR2 SYGVKD. J lost 5 bases, V lost 2 bases, and 0 bases had no gene match. In nucleotides, the CDR3 is TGTGCCATCAGTGAGGACAGGGATCAGCCCCAGCATTTT. Translated: CAISEDRDQPQHF.

This clonotype showed up just a few times. This chain joins TRBV20-1 and TRBJ2-1, with D possibly TRBD2 on 6 matching bases. Germline CDR1 and CDR2: DFQATT and SNEGSKA (reference sequence). The CDR3 is made up of 15 amino acids. Trimming cost V 5 bases and J 0 bases, with 14 bases left between them. In DNA, the CDR3 is TGCAGTGCTGAACGGCGGGAAAGCTCCTACAATGAGCAGTTCTTC. Amino acid sequence: CSAERRESSYNEQFF.

Ten or more counts support this clonotype. The gene calls are TRBV6-5 and TRBJ2-1; either TRBD1 or TRBD2 may fit D (5 bases each). The CDR3 runs to 17 residues. Trimming left V 0 bases short and J 8 bases short, with 20 bases between. The V gene's germline CDR1 is MNHEY and CDR2 SVGAGI. The CDR3 region is CASSYSVRGRAGDEQFF. Here the CDR3 DNA reads TGTGCCAGCAGTTACTCTGTTAGGGGCAGGGCGGGCGATGAGCAGTTCTTC.

The sample holds many counts of this clonotype. The chain links TRBV4-1 to TRBJ2-7; D is possibly TRBD2 (5 bases). Germline V gene data show CDR1 as MGHRA and CDR2 as YSYEKL. This CDR3 is built from 14 residues. Trimming stripped 4 bases from V and 1 base from J, with 11 bases between. CDR3 bases: TGCGCCAGCAGCCTCGGGATCTTGTCCTACGAGCAGTACTTC. This gives the protein CASSLGILSYEQYF.

This clonotype showed up just a few times. V usage is TRBV29-1 and J usage is TRBJ2-3, with 7 bases fitting TRBD2. CDR1 is SQVTM and CDR2 is ANQGSEA in the germline V gene. Germline trimming cut 4 bases from V and 10 bases from J; bases unmatched to any gene: 8. The CDR3 covers 12 residues. This CDR3 is CSVGGLSMAQYF. The CDR3 nucleotides are TGCAGCGTTGGGGGACTATCCATGGCGCAGTATTTT.

This clonotype appeared a few times. The chain has TRBV12-5 and TRBJ2-3; the match to TRBD2 covers 8 bases. CDR1 is LGHNT, CDR2 FRNRAP, per germline. J lost 3 bases, V lost 6 bases, and 5 bases had no gene match. The CDR3 is 14 residues long. This CDR3 reads CASGRAGGTDTQYF. The CDR3 nucleotides read TGTGCTAGTGGCCGCGCGGGAGGTACAGATACGCAGTATTTT.